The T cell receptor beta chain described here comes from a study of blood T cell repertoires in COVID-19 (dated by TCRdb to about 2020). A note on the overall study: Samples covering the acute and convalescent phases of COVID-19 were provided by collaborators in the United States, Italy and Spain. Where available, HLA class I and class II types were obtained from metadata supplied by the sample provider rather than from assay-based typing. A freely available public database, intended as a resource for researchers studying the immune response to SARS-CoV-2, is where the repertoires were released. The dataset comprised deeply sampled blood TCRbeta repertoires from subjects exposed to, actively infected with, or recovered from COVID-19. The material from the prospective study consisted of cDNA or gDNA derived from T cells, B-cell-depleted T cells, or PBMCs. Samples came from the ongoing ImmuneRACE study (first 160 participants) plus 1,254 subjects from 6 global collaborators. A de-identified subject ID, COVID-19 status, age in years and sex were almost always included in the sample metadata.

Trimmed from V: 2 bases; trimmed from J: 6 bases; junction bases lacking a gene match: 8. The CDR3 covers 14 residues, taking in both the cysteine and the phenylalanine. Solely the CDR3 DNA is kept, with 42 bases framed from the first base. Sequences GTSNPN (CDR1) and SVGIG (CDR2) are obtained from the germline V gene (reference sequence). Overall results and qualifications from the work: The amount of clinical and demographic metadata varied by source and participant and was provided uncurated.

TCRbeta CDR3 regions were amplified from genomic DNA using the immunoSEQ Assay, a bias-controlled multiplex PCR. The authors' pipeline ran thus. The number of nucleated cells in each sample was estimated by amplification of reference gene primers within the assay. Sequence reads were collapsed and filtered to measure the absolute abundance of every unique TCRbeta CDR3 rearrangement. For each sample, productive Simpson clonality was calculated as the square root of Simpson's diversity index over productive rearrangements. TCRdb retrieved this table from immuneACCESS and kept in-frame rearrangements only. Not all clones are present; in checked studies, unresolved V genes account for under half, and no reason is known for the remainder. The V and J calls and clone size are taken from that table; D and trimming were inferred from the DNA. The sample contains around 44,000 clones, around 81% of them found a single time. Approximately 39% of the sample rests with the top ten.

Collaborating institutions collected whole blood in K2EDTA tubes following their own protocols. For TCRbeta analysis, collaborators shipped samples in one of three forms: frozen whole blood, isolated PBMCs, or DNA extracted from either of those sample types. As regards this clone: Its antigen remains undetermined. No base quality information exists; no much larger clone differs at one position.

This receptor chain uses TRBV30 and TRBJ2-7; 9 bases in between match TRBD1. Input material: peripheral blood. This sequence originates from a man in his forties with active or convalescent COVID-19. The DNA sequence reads TGTGCCTGGAGTACCGGGACAGGGATAACCGAGCAGTACTTC. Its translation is CAWSTGTGITEQYF.